Listed below are T cell receptor beta chains from one sample, sequenced in a study of T cells in Graves' hyperthyroidism and ophthalmopathy. Via MiXCR, TCRdb re-called the multiplex PCR reads, giving one row per CDR3 protein. Of 600,000 to 700,000 distinct CDR3 sequences in the sample, 14% to 15% are singletons; the top ten hold roughly 4.5%. Specimen: blood. The receptors shown here come from a woman between 35 and 50 years old with Graves' ophthalmopathy. Each CDR3 is given with its conserved first and last residue. A D gene is named only where the DNA matches it firmly. Not every row has a clone size; where given, it reads once, few, many or a size class.

TRBD1,TRBJ2-7,TRBV2,NA,CASSETPDRASEQYF,TGTGCCAGCAGTGAAACCCCGGACAGGGCATCCGAGCAGTACTTC
TRBD1,TRBJ1-2,TRBV13,many,CASSTQGYYGYTF,TGTGCCAGCAGCACACAGGGGTACTATGGCTACACCTTC
NA,TRBJ2-4,TRBV24-1,many,CATSDQGTSENIQYF,TGTGCCACCAGTGACCAGGGTACGTCAGAAAACATTCAGTACTTC
NA,TRBJ1-2,TRBV6-1,NA,CASSEWGDGYTF,TGTGCCAGCAGTGAATGGGGGGATGGCTACACCTTC
TRBD1,TRBJ1-1,TRBV28,many,CASSPSDRARTEAFF,TGTGCCAGCAGTCCGTCGGACAGGGCGAGGACTGAAGCTTTCTTT
TRBD2,TRBJ2-5,TRBV29-1,many,CSVQDLAGGETQYF,TGCAGCGTTCAGGATCTAGCGGGAGGAGAGACCCAGTACTTC
NA,TRBJ1-3,TRBV6-1,many,CASTRTIGNTIYF,TGTGCCAGCACCCGAACGATTGGAAACACCATATATTTT
NA,TRBJ1-1,TRBV28,many,CASRSTRVLNTEAFF,TGTGCCAGCAGGAGTACGAGGGTTCTGAACACTGAAGCTTTCTTT
NA,TRBJ2-5,TRBV28,many,CASSFLVGDTQETQYF,TGTGCCAGCAGTTTCCTCGTAGGGGACACCCAAGAGACCCAGTACTTC
NA,TRBJ1-5,TRBV11-1,many,CASSLATDQPQHF,TGTGCCAGCAGCTTAGCCACCGATCAGCCCCAGCATTTT
TRBD1,TRBJ2-7,TRBV7-6,few,CASSPQAGTAYEQYF,TGTGCCAGCAGCCCACAAGCCGGGACAGCCTACGAGCAGTACTTC
NA,TRBJ2-6,TRBV24-1,many,CATSGQTGQRTSGANVLTF,TGTGCCACCAGTGGGCAGACGGGCCAGAGGACCTCTGGGGCCAACGTCCTGACTTTC
NA,TRBJ1-3,TRBV6-1,many,CASRFTGASGNTIYF,TGTGCCAGCAGATTTACAGGCGCCTCTGGAAACACCATATATTTT
TRBD2,TRBJ2-7,TRBV20-1,NA,CSAPLAGGIYEQYF,TGCAGTGCTCCCCTAGCGGGAGGGATTTACGAGCAGTACTTC
NA,TRBJ2-7,TRBV30,NA,CAWSGNYLDEQYF,TGTGCCTGGAGTGGAAACTACCTCGACGAGCAGTACTTC
NA,TRBJ1-2,TRBV4-2,few,CASSRPGTAVYGYTF,TGTGCCAGCAGCCGACCCGGGACGGCAGTCTATGGCTACACCTTC
NA,TRBJ2-7,TRBV2,NA,CASREDTLDEQYF,TGTGCCAGCAGGGAGGACACCTTGGACGAGCAGTACTTC
NA,TRBJ2-7,TRBV7-9,many,CASSDLTGTDSYEQYF,TGTGCCAGCAGCGACCTCACCGGGACGGACTCCTACGAGCAGTACTTC
NA,TRBJ1-5,TRBV6-2/TRBV6-3,many,CASSYGDGASNQPQHF,TGTGCCAGCAGTTACGGGGACGGGGCTAGCAATCAGCCCCAGCATTTT
NA,TRBJ2-2,TRBV7-8,many,CASSRPGTGELFF,TGTGCCAGCAGCCGTCCCGGCACCGGGGAGCTGTTTTTT
NA,TRBJ2-3,TRBV24-1,many,CATSDPGLPTVF,TGTGCCACCAGTGACCCGGGACTCCCCACGGTATTT
NA,TRBJ2-5,TRBV6-5,NA,CASMARTGETQYF,TGTGCCAGCATGGCCAGAACAGGAGAGACCCAGTACTTC
NA,TRBJ1-2,TRBV6-5,many,CASRADLLGYTF,TGTGCCAGCAGGGCAGACCTTTTGGGCTACACCTTC
NA,TRBJ2-7,TRBV3-1,NA,CASSPGSKNYEQYF,TGTGCCAGCAGTCCGGGTTCGAAAAACTACGAGCAGTACTTC
TRBD2,TRBJ2-5,TRBV7-2,many,CASSFGTSLRETQYF,TGTGCCAGCAGCTTTGGGACTAGCTTGCGGGAGACCCAGTACTTC
TRBD1,TRBJ1-5,TRBV28,NA,CASSLLQGTQPQHF,TGTGCCAGCAGTTTGTTACAGGGGACTCAGCCCCAGCATTTT
NA,TRBJ2-5,TRBV7-2,many,CASSHFVETQYF,TGTGCCAGCAGCCACTTCGTAGAGACCCAGTACTTC
NA,TRBJ2-5,TRBV3-1,NA,CASSQSAPGHQETQYF,TGTGCCAGCAGCCAATCCGCACCCGGGCACCAAGAGACCCAGTACTTC
NA,TRBJ2-7,TRBV7-2,many,CASSLFGGTSYEQYF,TGTGCCAGCAGCTTATTTGGCGGGACCTCCTACGAGCAGTACTTC
TRBD1,TRBJ1-2,TRBV7-3,many,CASSPTGQGASGYTF,TGTGCCAGCAGCCCAACGGGACAGGGGGCGTCTGGCTACACCTTC
TRBD1,TRBJ1-5,TRBV12-3/TRBV12-4,many,CATRGQLNQPQHF,TGTGCCACCCGGGGACAGCTCAATCAGCCCCAGCATTTT
NA,TRBJ1-5,TRBV10-3,many,CAISRYGGNNQPQHF,TGTGCCATCAGCCGATATGGGGGCAACAATCAGCCCCAGCATTTT
TRBD2,TRBJ2-7,TRBV10-3,NA,CAIRREGSHEQYF,TGTGCCATCAGGAGGGAGGGTTCCCACGAGCAGTACTTC
TRBD1,TRBJ2-7,TRBV28,NA,CTIGTGVGYEQYF,TGTACCATCGGGACAGGGGTTGGCTACGAGCAGTACTTC
TRBD2,TRBJ2-7,TRBV28,many,CASSVTSFYEQYF,TGTGCCAGCAGTGTGACTAGCTTCTACGAGCAGTACTTC
TRBD2,TRBJ2-5,TRBV4-1,many,CASSRGTSGSSTQETQYF,TGCGCCAGCAGCCGGGGGACTAGCGGGAGTTCTACCCAAGAGACCCAGTACTTC
TRBD1,TRBJ2-5,TRBV12-3/TRBV12-4,many,CASSPEDRTQTQYF,TGTGCCAGCAGTCCCGAGGACAGGACACAGACCCAGTACTTC
TRBD1,TRBJ2-2,TRBV6-1,few,CASTPRRGLNGELFF,TGTGCCAGCACCCCCCGCAGGGGGCTAAACGGGGAGCTGTTTTTT
TRBD1,TRBJ1-2,TRBV4-1,NA,CASSQEGARGYTF,TGCGCCAGCAGCCAGGAGGGGGCCCGGGGCTACACCTTC
TRBD2,TRBJ2-5,TRBV6-1,NA,CASSPLYGRAAETQYF,TGTGCCAGCAGTCCTCTCTACGGGAGGGCCGCCGAGACCCAGTACTTC
NA,TRBJ2-7,TRBV6-1,many,CASSDGLAYEQYF,TGTGCCAGCAGTGACGGGCTTGCCTACGAGCAGTACTTC